Listed below are T cell receptor beta chains from one sample, sequenced in a study of T-cell memory formation after mild COVID-19. TCRdb re-derived calls from the 5' RACE reads in MiXCR, one entry per CDR3 protein. The profile shows 470,000 or so distinct CDR3 sequences, about a sixth of them singletons. The sequenced sample consisted of PBMCs or a T cell subset sorted from them (not recorded which). The receptors stem from a man between 18 and 35 years old who had mild COVID-19 (a few samples of this study predate the infection). Cell type and time point are not known. Each CDR3 is given with its conserved first and last residue. The D gene is left open where the match is weak. The listing skips clone size in some rows; elsewhere it reads once, few, many or a size class.

DNA: TGTGCCAGCAGCTTGGCCAAGAGGATGAACACTGAAGCTTTCTTT
CDR3: CASSLAKRMNTEAFF
V: TRBV5-4
size: .
D: .
J: TRBJ1-1

DNA: TGCAGTGCTAGAGATTCTAGGCAGGGAGCCGGGGAGCTGTTTTTT
CDR3: CSARDSRQGAGELFF
V: TRBV20-1
size: many
D: .
J: TRBJ2-2

DNA: TGTGCCAGCAGCATGACCAGGGGCTACACCTTC
CDR3: CASSMTRGYTF
V: TRBV28
size: .
D: .
J: TRBJ1-2

DNA: TGTGCCAGCAGCCCCGAAACGGGACGCCCGATCGGCGAGCAGTACTTC
CDR3: CASSPETGRPIGEQYF
V: TRBV5-4
size: few
D: .
J: TRBJ2-7

DNA: TGTGCCAGCAGCCTCAGGGAAGACACTGAAGCTTTCTTT
CDR3: CASSLREDTEAFF
V: TRBV7-9
size: few
D: .
J: TRBJ1-1

DNA: TGTGCCAGCAGCACCTCGACAGACACTGAAGCTTTCTTT
CDR3: CASSTSTDTEAFF
V: TRBV7-9
size: few
D: .
J: TRBJ1-1

DNA: TGTGCCAGCAGCACGGCGGGGGCCAGCACAGATACGCAGTATTTT
CDR3: CASSTAGASTDTQYF
V: TRBV5-5
size: .
D: .
J: TRBJ2-3

DNA: TGCAGTGCCCCTGGACAGGGGGCATCGAGCAATCAGCCCCAGCATTTT
CDR3: CSAPGQGASSNQPQHF
V: TRBV20-1
size: few
D: TRBD1
J: TRBJ1-5

DNA: TGCAGTGCTAGCGCTAGCGGGGATTACGAGCAGTACTTC
CDR3: CSASASGDYEQYF
V: TRBV20-1
size: few
D: TRBD2
J: TRBJ2-7

DNA: TGTGCCAGCAGTTCTCCAGAATGGAGCACAGATACGCAGTATTTT
CDR3: CASSSPEWSTDTQYF
V: TRBV12-3/TRBV12-4
size: .
D: .
J: TRBJ2-3

DNA: TGCGCCAGCAGCGAGCAGGGTCTAGAGACCCAGTACTTC
CDR3: CASSEQGLETQYF
V: TRBV5-1
size: few
D: .
J: TRBJ2-5

DNA: TGCGCCAGCAGCCTTCGCGGACTAGCGGGCGCCCAAGAGACCCAGTACTTC
CDR3: CASSLRGLAGAQETQYF
V: TRBV4-1
size: many
D: TRBD2
J: TRBJ2-5

DNA: TGTGCCAGCAGCCTAAGTCCCATGGGGCAGTTCTTC
CDR3: CASSLSPMGQFF
V: TRBV7-2
size: .
D: .
J: TRBJ2-1

DNA: TGTGCCAGCAGCGTACAGGGGTCTAATGAAAAACTGTTTTTT
CDR3: CASSVQGSNEKLFF
V: TRBV2
size: few
D: TRBD1
J: TRBJ1-4

DNA: TGCGCCAGCAGCTGGACAGGGGACATGAACACTGAAGCTTTCTTT
CDR3: CASSWTGDMNTEAFF
V: TRBV5-1
size: few
D: TRBD1
J: TRBJ1-1

DNA: TGCGCCAGCAGGAAAACGCTAGCGGGGGTAGATACGCAGTATTTT
CDR3: CASRKTLAGVDTQYF
V: TRBV5-1
size: few
D: TRBD2
J: TRBJ2-3

DNA: TGTGCCAGTCGACTTAGCTCCTACAATGAGCAGTTCTTC
CDR3: CASRLSSYNEQFF
V: TRBV2
size: once
D: .
J: TRBJ2-1

DNA: TGCGCCAGCAGCCTCGGACGAAGCGACGGCTACACCTTC
CDR3: CASSLGRSDGYTF
V: TRBV5-1
size: .
D: .
J: TRBJ1-2

DNA: TGTGCCAGCAGTCCGAGGAATTCACCCCTCCACTTT
CDR3: CASSPRNSPLHF
V: TRBV6-6
size: few
D: .
J: TRBJ1-6

DNA: TGTGCCAGCAGCCTGGCCCTACTAGCGGGGGGGACAGATACGCAGTATTTT
CDR3: CASSLALLAGGTDTQYF
V: TRBV28
size: few
D: TRBD2
J: TRBJ2-3

DNA: TGTGCCAGCAGCTTGGGGACAGGCCTAAACTATGGCTACACCTTC
CDR3: CASSLGTGLNYGYTF
V: TRBV11-2
size: .
D: TRBD1
J: TRBJ1-2

DNA: TGCGCCAGCAGCCAAGACCCGGGACTACAACTCACCGGGGAGCTGTTTTTT
CDR3: CASSQDPGLQLTGELFF
V: TRBV4-3
size: few
D: TRBD2
J: TRBJ2-2

DNA: TGCGCCAGCAGCCAAGACCCGGGGGCCCGGGGCTACACCTTC
CDR3: CASSQDPGARGYTF
V: TRBV4-3
size: many
D: .
J: TRBJ1-2

DNA: TGTGCCAGCTCGCCAACCCGAGAGGGGCGTAGTATCACCTTC
CDR3: CASSPTREGRSITF
V: TRBV18
size: few
D: .
J: TRBJ1-2

DNA: TGCGCCAGCAGCCCCACAGGGGGCGGGGAGTTCTTC
CDR3: CASSPTGGGEFF
V: TRBV4-1
size: few
D: TRBD1
J: TRBJ2-1

DNA: TGTGCCAGCCGCGCCACGAGGGGATCCACTGAAGCTTTCTTT
CDR3: CASRATRGSTEAFF
V: TRBV7-9
size: .
D: .
J: TRBJ1-1